A single sample is the source of the 3 T cell receptor beta chains below, sequenced in a study of regulatory dendritic cells for organ transplantation (TCRdb year 2017). The antigens for these receptors are not known. The protocol used for the library was the immunoSEQ multiplex PCR assay. Held by TCRdb, this immuneACCESS table contains in-frame sequences only and omits some clones. Under half of the omission traces to an unresolved V gene where checked; the cause of the rest is unknown. This sample has roughly 12,000 clones in its table, and about nine tenths of those were observed once. The top ten constitute around 0.24% of the sample. Sorted T cell subsets were CFSE-labeled and co-cultured for around five days with allogeneic regulatory or mature dendritic cells at a 1:10 DC:T ratio. Sequences were obtained from naive CD8+ T cells from blood cultured with regulatory dendritic cells. The sample's cell subset or site, from its label and the paper: CD45RA+ naive T cells. These receptor sequences come from a human donor in good health.

V usage is TRBV19 and J usage is TRBJ2-1, with 11 bases that match TRBD2. V gave up 5 bases and J gave up 5 bases; unmatched junction bases: 5. CDR3 length: 15 residues. Per germline, CDR1 LNHDA and CDR2 SQIVND (reference sequence). CDR3 sequence (DNA): TGTGCCAGTAGTCATAGCGGGGGGGGGCACAATGAGCAGTTCTTC. It translates to CASSHSGGGHNEQFF.

The chain joins TRBV21-1 to TRBJ2-3; the tabulated D call, TRBD2, remains unverified against the DNA. TRBV21-1 is a known pseudogene. This CDR3 is built from 16 residues. CDR3 sequence (DNA): TGTGCCAACAGTCCCTCTGAGCGGGAGTTCACAGATACGCAGTATTTT. Its protein is CANSPSEREFTDTQYF.

This clone was detected a few times. The genes are TRBV6-6 and TRBJ1-6; the D is unclear. CDR3 length: 13 amino acids. Germline CDR1 reads MNHNY; CDR2 reads SVGAGI (reference sequence). Trimming removed 0 bases from V and 12 bases from J, with 9 bases in between. For the CDR3, the DNA is TGTGCCAGCAGTTACTCGAACGGTCAACCCCTCCACTTT. Its translation is CASSYSNGQPLHF.